The entry that follows covers one TCR beta chain sequence. Antigen unknown. This may stem from a read error, because a much larger clone lies one nucleotide away. This sample was taken from a study of blood T cells in healthy people across ages. Study outcomes and limitations: The study found more naive CD4+ cells and higher diversity in long-lived than aged donors. No one knew whether donors had CMV, which possibly confounded expanded clonotype changes.

It was ten milliliters of peripheral blood that were drawn from each donor. The CDR3 is 11 residues long. Germline-derived CDR1 and CDR2 are MNHEY and SVGAGI. Alongside a J-beta primer mix, a sample-barcoded 5' primer served in a second PCR lasting roughly 6 to 12 cycles. MiXCR was run by TCRdb on the 5' RACE reads, yielding one entry per CDR3 protein. The sample lists some 900,000 distinct CDR3 sequences; about 28% were seen once. The gene calls are TRBV6-5 and TRBJ2-1; perhaps TRBD2 as D (5 bases). This TCR was recovered from a woman of 80 years or more in good health. The sample comprised blood. The CDR3 spells CACSSGNEGFF. In nucleotides, the CDR3 is TGTGCCTGCAGTTCGGGCAATGAGGGGTTCTTC.